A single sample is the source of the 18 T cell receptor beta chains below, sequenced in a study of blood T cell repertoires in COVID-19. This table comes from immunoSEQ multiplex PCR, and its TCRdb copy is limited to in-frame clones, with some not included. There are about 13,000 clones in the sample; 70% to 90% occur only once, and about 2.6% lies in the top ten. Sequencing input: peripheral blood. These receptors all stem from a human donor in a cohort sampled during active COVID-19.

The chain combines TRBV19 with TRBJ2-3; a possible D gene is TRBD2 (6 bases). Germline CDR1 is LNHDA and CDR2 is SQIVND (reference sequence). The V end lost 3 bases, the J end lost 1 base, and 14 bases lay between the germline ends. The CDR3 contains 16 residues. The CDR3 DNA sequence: TGTGCCAGTAGTATCGGGACTCTCTCAGGCACAGATACGCAGTATTTT. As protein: CASSIGTLSGTDTQYF.

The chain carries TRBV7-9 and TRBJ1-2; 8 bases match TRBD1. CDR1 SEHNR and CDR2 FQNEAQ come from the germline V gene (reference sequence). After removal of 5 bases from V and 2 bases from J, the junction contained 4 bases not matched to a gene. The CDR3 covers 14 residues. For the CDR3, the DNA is TGTGCCAGCAGCGCCACAGGGGGAAACTATGGCTACACCTTC. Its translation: CASSATGGNYGYTF.

The CDR3 DNA is TGTGCCAGCAGCCCGATTAGCGGGGGACACTCCTACGAGCAGTACTTC. This codes for CASSPISGGHSYEQYF. The chain employs TRBV14 and TRBJ2-7, with 9 bases aligning to TRBD2. The germline gives CDR1 SGHDN, CDR2 FVKESK. Losses at the gene ends were 4 bases for V and 0 bases for J; bases not matched to a gene: 7. This CDR3 spans 16 amino acids. The full variable domain, its missing parts supplied by reference TRBV14 and TRBJ2-7, is EAGVTQFPSHSVIEKGQTVTLRCDPISGHDNLYWYRRVMGKEIKFLLHFVKESKQDESGMPNNRFLAERTGGTYSTLKVQPAELEDSGVYFCASSPISGGHSYEQYFGPGTRLTVT.

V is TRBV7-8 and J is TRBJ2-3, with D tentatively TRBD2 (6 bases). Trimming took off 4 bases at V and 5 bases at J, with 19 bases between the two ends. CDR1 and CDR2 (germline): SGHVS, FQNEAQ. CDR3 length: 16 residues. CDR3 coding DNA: TGTGCCAGCAGCTCTTGGGGACTCAAGAATATAGATACGCAGTATTTT. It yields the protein CASSSWGLKNIDTQYF.

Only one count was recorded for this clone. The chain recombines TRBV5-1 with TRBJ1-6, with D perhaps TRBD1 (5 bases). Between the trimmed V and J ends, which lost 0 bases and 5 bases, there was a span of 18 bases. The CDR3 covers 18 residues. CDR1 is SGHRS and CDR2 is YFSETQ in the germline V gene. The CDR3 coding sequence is TGCGCCAGCAGCTTGGCCAGGGAGGGCGGGGGTCATAATTCACCCCTCCACTTT. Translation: CASSLAREGGGHNSPLHF. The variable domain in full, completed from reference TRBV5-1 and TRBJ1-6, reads KAGVTQTPRYLIKTRGQQVTLSCSPISGHRSVSWYQQTPGQGLQFLFEYFSETQRNKGNFPGRFSGRQFSNSRSEMNVSTLELGDSALYLCASSLAREGGGHNSPLHFGNGTRLTVT.

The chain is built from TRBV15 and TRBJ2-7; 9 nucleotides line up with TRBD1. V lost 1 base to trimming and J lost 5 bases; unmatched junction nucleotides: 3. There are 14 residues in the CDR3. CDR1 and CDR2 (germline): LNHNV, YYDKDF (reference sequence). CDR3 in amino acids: CATSRGDRANEQYF. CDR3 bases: TGTGCCACCAGCAGAGGGGACAGGGCCAACGAGCAGTACTTC.

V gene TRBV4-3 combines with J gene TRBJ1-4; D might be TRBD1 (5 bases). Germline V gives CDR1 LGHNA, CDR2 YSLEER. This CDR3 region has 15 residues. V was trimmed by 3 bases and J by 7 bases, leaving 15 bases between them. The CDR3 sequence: CASSHNKGSSEKLFF. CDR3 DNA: TGCGCCAGCAGCCACAACAAGGGGTCAAGTGAAAAACTGTTTTTT.

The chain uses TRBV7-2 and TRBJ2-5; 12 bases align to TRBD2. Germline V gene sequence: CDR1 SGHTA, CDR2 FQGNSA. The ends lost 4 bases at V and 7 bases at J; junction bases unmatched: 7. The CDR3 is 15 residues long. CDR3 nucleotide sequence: TGTGCCAGCAGCTACAGACTAGCGGGGGAGCGGACCCAGTACTTC. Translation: CASSYRLAGERTQYF.

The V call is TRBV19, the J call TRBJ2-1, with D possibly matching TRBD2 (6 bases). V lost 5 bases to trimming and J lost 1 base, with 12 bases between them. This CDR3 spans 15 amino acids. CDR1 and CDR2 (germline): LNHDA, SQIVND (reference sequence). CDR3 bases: TGTGCCAGTAGTCTGTTAGCGGAATCCTACAATGAGCAGTTCTTC. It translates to CASSLLAESYNEQFF.

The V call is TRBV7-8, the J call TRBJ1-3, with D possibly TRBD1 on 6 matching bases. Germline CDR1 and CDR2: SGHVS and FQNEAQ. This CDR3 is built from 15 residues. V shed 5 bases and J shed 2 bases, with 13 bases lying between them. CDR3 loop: CASSHRGATGNTIYF. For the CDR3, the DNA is TGTGCCAGCAGCCACCGGGGGGCAACTGGAAACACCATATATTTT.

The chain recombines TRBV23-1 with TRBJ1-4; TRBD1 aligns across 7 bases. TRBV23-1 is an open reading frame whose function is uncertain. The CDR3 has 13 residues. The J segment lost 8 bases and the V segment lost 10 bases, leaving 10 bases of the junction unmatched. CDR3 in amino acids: CAMPTGFHEKLFF. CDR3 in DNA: TGCGCCATGCCGACAGGGTTTCACGAAAAACTGTTTTTT.

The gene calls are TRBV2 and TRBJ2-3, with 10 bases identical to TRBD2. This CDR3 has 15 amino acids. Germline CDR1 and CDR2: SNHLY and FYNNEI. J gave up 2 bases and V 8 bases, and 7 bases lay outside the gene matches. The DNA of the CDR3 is TGTGCCAGCTCCCTAGCGGGGGCCCACACAGATACGCAGTATTTT. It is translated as CASSLAGAHTDTQYF.

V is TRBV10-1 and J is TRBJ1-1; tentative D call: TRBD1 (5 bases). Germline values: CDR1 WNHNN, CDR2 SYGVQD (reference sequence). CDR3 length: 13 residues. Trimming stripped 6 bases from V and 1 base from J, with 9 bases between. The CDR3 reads CASRFGQNTEAFF. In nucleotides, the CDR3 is TGCGCCAGCAGATTCGGACAGAACACTGAAGCTTTCTTT.

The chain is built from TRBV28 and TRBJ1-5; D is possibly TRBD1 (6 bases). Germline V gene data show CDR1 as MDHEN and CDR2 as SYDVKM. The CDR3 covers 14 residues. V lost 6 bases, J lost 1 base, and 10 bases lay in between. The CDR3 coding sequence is TGTGCCAGCAGACTCACAGGGAGCAATCAGCCCCAGCATTTT. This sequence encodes CASRLTGSNQPQHF.

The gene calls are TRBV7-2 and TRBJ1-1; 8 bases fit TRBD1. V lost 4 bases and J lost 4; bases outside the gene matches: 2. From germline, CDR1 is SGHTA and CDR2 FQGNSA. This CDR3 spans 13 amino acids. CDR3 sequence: CASSSGGGTEAFF. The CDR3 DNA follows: TGTGCCAGCAGCTCAGGGGGCGGCACTGAAGCTTTCTTT.

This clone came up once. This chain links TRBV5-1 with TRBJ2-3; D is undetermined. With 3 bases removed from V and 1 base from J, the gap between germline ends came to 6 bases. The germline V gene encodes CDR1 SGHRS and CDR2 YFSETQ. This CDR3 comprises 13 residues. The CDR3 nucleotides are TGCGCCAGCAGCTCCTTAGGCACAGATACGCAGTATTTT. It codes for CASSSLGTDTQYF.

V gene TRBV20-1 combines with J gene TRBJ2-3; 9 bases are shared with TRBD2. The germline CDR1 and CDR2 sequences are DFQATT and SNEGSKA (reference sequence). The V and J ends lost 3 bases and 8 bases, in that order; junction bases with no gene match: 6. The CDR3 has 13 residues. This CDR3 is CSASASGAGTQYF. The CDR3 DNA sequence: TGCAGTGCTAGTGCTAGCGGGGCGGGTACGCAGTATTTT.

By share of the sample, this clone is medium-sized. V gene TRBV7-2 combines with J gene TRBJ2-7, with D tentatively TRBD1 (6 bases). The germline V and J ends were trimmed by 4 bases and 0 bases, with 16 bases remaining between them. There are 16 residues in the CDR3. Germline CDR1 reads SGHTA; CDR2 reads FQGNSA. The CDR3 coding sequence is TGTGCCAGCAGCTCGAAAGGGGGTGTGAGCTCCTACGAGCAGTACTTC. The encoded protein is CASSSKGGVSSYEQYF.